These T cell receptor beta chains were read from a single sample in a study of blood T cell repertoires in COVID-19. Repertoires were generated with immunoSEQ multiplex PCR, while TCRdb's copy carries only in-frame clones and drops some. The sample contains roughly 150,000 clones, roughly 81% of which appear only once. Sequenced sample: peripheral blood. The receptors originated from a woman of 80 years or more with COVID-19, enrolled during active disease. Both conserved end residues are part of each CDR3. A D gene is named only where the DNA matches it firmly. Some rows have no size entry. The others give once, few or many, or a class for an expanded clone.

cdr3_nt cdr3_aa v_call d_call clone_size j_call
TGTGCCAGCGCAGGTACGTCCTACGAGCAGTACTTC CASAGTSYEQYF TRBV19 - - TRBJ2-7
TGCGCCAGCACCCCCCAGGGTGCCACCGGGGAGCTGTTTTTT CASTPQGATGELFF TRBV5-1 - - TRBJ2-2
TGTGCCAGCAGGAGGGACAGGACCATTACAGATACGCAGTATTTT CASRRDRTITDTQYF TRBV6-5 TRBD1 - TRBJ2-3
TGTGCCAGTAGTACTCCACAGGGGGCGCGGAATTCACCCCTCCACTTT CASSTPQGARNSPLHF TRBV19 TRBD1 once TRBJ1-6
TGTGCCAGCACCAGGGACAGGAATCAGCCCCAGCATTTT CASTRDRNQPQHF TRBV7-9 TRBD1 - TRBJ1-5
TGTGCCAGCAGTTTATCAGGCAGGGGTTACGAGCAGTACTTC CASSLSGRGYEQYF TRBV27 - - TRBJ2-7
TGTGCCAGCAGTAGTAGGGGGTCTGGGGCCAACGTCCTGACTTTC CASSSRGSGANVLTF TRBV27 - - TRBJ2-6
TGTGCCAGCAGCTTGCAAACAGGATACAATGAGCAGTTCTTC CASSLQTGYNEQFF TRBV7-2 - - TRBJ2-1
TGTGCCTGGAGTAGCGGGGGGGGTCAAGAGACCCAGTACTTC CAWSSGGGQETQYF TRBV30 TRBD2 once TRBJ2-5
TGTGCCAGCAGCCACTCCCAAATGTTCTACGAGCAGTACTTC CASSHSQMFYEQYF TRBV7-2 - - TRBJ2-7
TGTGCCATCAAGGTGGCTAGCGGGATTACAGATACGCAGTATTTT CAIKVASGITDTQYF TRBV10-3 TRBD2 - TRBJ2-3
TGCGCCAGCGGCCCGGGACTAGCGGTCACCGGGGAGCTGTTTTTT CASGPGLAVTGELFF TRBV10-2 TRBD2 - TRBJ2-2
TGTGCCAGCAGTTACCGTTCGGGGGGTGGCTACACCTTC CASSYRSGGGYTF TRBV6-2/TRBV6-3 - - TRBJ1-2
TGTGCCAGCAGTTTCCAGCCTGGGACAGGGTCTACCCTGAACACCGGGGAGCTGTTTTTT CASSFQPGTGSTLNTGELFF TRBV28 TRBD1 - TRBJ2-2
TGTGCCAGCAGCGTAGACAGGGTTGGCTATGGCTACACCTTC CASSVDRVGYGYTF TRBV9 - - TRBJ1-2
TGTGCCAGCAGCTTAATGGCGGGGGGGCATGAAGATACGCAGTATTTT CASSLMAGGHEDTQYF TRBV7-3 TRBD2 - TRBJ2-3
TGTGCCAGCAGTTATCGGGCGGGTAATGAAAAACTGTTTTTT CASSYRAGNEKLFF TRBV6-5 - - TRBJ1-4
TGCGCCAGCAGCACCGGACTAGCGGGAGTTACAGATACGCAGTATTTT CASSTGLAGVTDTQYF TRBV5-1 TRBD2 - TRBJ2-3
TGTGCCAGCAGCCCCCTAGCGGGAGTCACCGGGGAGCTGTTTTTT CASSPLAGVTGELFF TRBV3-1/TRBV3-2 TRBD2 - TRBJ2-2
TGTGCCACCAGCAGAGAGAGGACAGGGGGCGTTGGGGCCAAAAACATTCAGTACTTC CATSRERTGGVGAKNIQYF TRBV15 TRBD1 few TRBJ2-4
TGCGCCAGCAGCTCAATGCTAGCGGGAGGGTTCCACAATGAGCAGTTCTTC CASSSMLAGGFHNEQFF TRBV5-1 TRBD2 - TRBJ2-1
TGTGCCAGCAGCGCGACAGGTGTTTTAGAAAAACTGTTTTTT CASSATGVLEKLFF TRBV9 - - TRBJ1-4
TGTGCCAGCAGCGGCCCGGGACTAGCGGGAGTCAGGCAGTATTTT CASSGPGLAGVRQYF TRBV9 TRBD2 - TRBJ2-3
TGTGCCCGAAGGGACAGGACACCAACTAATGAAAAACTGTTTTTT CARRDRTPTNEKLFF TRBV6-5 TRBD1 - TRBJ1-4
TGTGCCAGCAGTGCTGAGTGGGCTAACGAGCAGTACTTC CASSAEWANEQYF TRBV2 - few TRBJ2-7
TGTGCCAGCAGCCCCAGCGGTGGGAACAATGAGCAGTTCTTC CASSPSGGNNEQFF TRBV7-2 - - TRBJ2-1
TGTGCCAGCAGTTACCCTGGGAGGGAGCAGTTCTTC CASSYPGREQFF TRBV12-3/TRBV12-4 - - TRBJ2-1
TGTGCCAGCAGCCCCTGGGACAGACTCTACACTGAAGCTTTCTTT CASSPWDRLYTEAFF TRBV7-2 TRBD1 - TRBJ1-1
TGTGCCAGCAGCAAAGGGTTAGGCTCGGGACAGCTGATGGGGGCCGGGGAGCTGTTTTTT CASSKGLGSGQLMGAGELFF TRBV21-1 - - TRBJ2-2
TGTGCCAGCAGCCAAGATACCGGGGGTGGCTCCTACGAGCAGTACTTC CASSQDTGGGSYEQYF TRBV3-1/TRBV3-2 - - TRBJ2-7
TGTGCCAGCAGCGGAACTTGGGGGGGCCTCGGGGAGCTGTTTTTT CASSGTWGGLGELFF TRBV9 - - TRBJ2-2
TGTGCCAGCAGCCATCAGGGACAAGAGACCCAGTACTTC CASSHQGQETQYF TRBV14 - - TRBJ2-5
TGTGCCAGCAGCCCCGGGGGAAACACCATATATTTT CASSPGGNTIYF TRBV5-4 - - TRBJ1-3
TGTGCCAGCAGCCACGGTAGCGGGGCAGAGACCCAGTACTTC CASSHGSGAETQYF TRBV14 TRBD2 - TRBJ2-5
TGTGCCAGCAGCTCCTACAGCCAGCTAGCCAAAAACATTCAGTACTTC CASSSYSQLAKNIQYF TRBV11-2 - - TRBJ2-4
TGTGCCATCAGTGACTCCGGGACTCCCTACAATGAGCAGTTCTTC CAISDSGTPYNEQFF TRBV10-3 - - TRBJ2-1
TGTGCCAGCAGTTACCCCCCGGGACAGGGCGTTGATACGCAGTATTTT CASSYPPGQGVDTQYF TRBV6-6 TRBD1 - TRBJ2-3
TGTGCCAGCAGGGGGGACAGCTACGAGCAGTACTTC CASRGDSYEQYF TRBV28 TRBD1 - TRBJ2-7
TGTGCCTGGAGCGGCGGGACAGCGTTACCCCTCCACTTT CAWSGGTALPLHF TRBV30 TRBD1 - TRBJ1-6
TGTGCCAGCAGGGCCCGGGACAGGGTCGCCGATGAGCAGTTCTTC CASRARDRVADEQFF TRBV27 TRBD1 - TRBJ2-1
TGTGCCAGCAGCCCGACAGGAGCGAACACTGAAGCTTTCTTT CASSPTGANTEAFF TRBV7-2 - once TRBJ1-1